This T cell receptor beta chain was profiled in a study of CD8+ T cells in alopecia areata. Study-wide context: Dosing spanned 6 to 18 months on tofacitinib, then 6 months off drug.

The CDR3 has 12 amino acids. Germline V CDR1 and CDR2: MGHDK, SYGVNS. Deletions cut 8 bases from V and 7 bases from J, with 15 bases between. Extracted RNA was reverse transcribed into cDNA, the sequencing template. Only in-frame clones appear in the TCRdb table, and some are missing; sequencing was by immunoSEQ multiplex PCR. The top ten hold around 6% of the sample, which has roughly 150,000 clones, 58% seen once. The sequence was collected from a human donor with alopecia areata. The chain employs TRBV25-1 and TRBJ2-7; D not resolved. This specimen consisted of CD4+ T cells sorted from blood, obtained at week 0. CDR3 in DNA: TGTGCCAGCGTTAGTAAGGCCGGGGAGCAGTACTTC. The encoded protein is CASVSKAGEQYF.